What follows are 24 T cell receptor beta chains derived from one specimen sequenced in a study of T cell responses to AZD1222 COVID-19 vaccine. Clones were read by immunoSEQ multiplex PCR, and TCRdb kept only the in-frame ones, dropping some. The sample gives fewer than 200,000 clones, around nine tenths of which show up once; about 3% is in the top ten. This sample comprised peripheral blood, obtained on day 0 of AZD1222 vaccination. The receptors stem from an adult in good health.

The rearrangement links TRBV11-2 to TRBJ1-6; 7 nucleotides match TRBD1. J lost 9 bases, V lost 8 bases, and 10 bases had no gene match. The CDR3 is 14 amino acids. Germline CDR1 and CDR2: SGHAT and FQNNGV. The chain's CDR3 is CASASGGATSPLHF. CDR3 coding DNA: TGTGCCAGCGCCTCAGGGGGGGCGACTTCACCCCTCCACTTT.

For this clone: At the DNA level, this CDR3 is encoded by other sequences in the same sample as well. The CDR3 sequence is CASSGQGRNQPQHF. The DNA for the CDR3 is TGTGCCAGCAGTGGACAGGGAAGGAATCAGCCCCAGCATTTT. V is TRBV2 and J is TRBJ1-5, with TRBD1 identical over 7 bases. Germline V lookup: CDR1 SNHLY, CDR2 FYNNEI. There are 14 residues in the CDR3. After removal of 4 bases from V and 4 bases from J, the junction contained 4 bases not matched to a gene.

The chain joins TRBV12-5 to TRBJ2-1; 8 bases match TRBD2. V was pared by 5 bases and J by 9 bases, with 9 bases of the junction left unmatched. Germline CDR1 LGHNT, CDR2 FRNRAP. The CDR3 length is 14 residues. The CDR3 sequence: CASGKSGGIAEQFF. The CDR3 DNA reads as TGTGCTAGTGGTAAGAGCGGGGGTATCGCTGAGCAGTTCTTC.

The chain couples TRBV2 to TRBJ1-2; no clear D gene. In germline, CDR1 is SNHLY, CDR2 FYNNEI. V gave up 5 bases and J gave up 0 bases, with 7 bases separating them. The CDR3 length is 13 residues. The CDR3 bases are TGTGCCAGCAGTCTACAGCCTAACTATGGCTACACCTTC. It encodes CASSLQPNYGYTF. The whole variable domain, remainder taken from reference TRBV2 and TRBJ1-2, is EPEVTQTPSHQVTQMGQEVILRCVPISNHLYFYWYRQILGQKVEFLVSFYNNEISEKSEIFDDQFSVERPDGSNFTLKIRSTKLEDSAMYFCASSLQPNYGYTFGSGTRLTVV.

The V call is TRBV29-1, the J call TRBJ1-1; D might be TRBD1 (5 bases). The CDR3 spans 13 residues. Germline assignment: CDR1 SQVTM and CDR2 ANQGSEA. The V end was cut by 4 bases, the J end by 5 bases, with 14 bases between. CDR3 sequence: CSVAGRVGTEAFF. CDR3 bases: TGCAGCGTTGCGGGCAGGGTGGGTACTGAAGCTTTCTTT.

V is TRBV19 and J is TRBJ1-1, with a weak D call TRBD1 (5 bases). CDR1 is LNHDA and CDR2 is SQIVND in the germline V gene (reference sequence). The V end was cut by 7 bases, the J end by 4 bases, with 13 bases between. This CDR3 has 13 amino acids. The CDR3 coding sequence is TGTGCCAGTAAGGTGCGGGGGTCCACTGAAGCTTTCTTT. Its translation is CASKVRGSTEAFF.

The CDR3 spells CASSQGWRESNYEQYF. For the CDR3, the DNA is TGTGCCAGCAGCCAAGGGTGGCGGGAGAGTAACTACGAGCAGTACTTC. V and J are TRBV4-2 and TRBJ2-7, with 7 bases identical to TRBD2. V lost 1 base to trimming and J lost 3 bases; unmatched junction nucleotides: 9. CDR1 and CDR2 from the germline V gene are LGHNA and YNFKEQ. This CDR3 spans 16 amino acids.

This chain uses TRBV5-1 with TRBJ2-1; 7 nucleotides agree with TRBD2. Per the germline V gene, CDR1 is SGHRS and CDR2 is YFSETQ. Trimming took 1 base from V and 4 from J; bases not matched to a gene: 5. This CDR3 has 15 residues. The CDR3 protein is CASSLTGGSYNEQFF. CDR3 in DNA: TGCGCCAGCAGCTTGACGGGAGGATCTTACAATGAGCAGTTCTTC.

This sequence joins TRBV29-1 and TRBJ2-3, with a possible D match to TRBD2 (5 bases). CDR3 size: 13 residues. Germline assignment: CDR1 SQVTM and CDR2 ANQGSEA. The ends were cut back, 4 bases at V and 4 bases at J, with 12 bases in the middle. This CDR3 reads CSVGLGGPDTQYF. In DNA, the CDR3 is TGCAGCGTTGGGCTCGGAGGTCCAGATACGCAGTATTTT.

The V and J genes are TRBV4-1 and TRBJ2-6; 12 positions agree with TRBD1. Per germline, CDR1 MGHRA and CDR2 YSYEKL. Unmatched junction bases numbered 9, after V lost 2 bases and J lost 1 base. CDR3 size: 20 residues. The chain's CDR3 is CASSQSGTGGVQSGANVLTF. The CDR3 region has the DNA TGCGCCAGCAGCCAATCCGGGACAGGGGGCGTTCAATCTGGGGCCAACGTCCTGACTTTC.

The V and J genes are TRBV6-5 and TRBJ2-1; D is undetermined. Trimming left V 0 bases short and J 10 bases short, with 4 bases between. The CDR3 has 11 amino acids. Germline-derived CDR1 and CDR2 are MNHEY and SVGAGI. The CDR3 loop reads CASSYSREQFF. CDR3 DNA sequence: TGTGCCAGCAGTTACTCGAGAGAGCAGTTCTTC.

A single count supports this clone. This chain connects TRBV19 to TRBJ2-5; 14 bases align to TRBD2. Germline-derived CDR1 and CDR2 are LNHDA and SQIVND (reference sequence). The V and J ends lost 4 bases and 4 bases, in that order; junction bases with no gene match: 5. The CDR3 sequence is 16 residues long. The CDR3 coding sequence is TGTGCCAGTAGTAAGGGACTAGCGGGAGTAGGAGAGACCCAGTACTTC. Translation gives CASSKGLAGVGETQYF.

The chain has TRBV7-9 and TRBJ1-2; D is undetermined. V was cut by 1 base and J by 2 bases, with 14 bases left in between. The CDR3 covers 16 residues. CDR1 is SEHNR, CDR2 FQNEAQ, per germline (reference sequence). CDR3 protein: CASSLESGLGNYGYTF. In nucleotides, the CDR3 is TGTGCCAGCAGCTTAGAGTCCGGGCTGGGAAACTATGGCTACACCTTC.

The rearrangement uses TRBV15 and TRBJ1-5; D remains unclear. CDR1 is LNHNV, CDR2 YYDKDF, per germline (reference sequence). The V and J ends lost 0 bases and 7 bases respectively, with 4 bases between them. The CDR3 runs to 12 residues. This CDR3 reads CATSRDGQPQHF. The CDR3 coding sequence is TGTGCCACCAGCAGAGATGGGCAGCCCCAGCATTTT.

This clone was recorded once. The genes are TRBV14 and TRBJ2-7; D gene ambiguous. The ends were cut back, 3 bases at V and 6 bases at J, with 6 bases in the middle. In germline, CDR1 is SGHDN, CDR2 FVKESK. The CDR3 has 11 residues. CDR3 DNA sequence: TGTGCCAGCAGCCAGTATAGCGAGCAGTACTTC. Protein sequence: CASSQYSEQYF.

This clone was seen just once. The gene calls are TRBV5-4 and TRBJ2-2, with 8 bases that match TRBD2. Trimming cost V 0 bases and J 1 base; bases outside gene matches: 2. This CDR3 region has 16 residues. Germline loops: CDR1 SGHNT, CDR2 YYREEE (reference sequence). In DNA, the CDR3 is TGTGCCAGCAGCTTGGCAACTAGCGGGAACACCGGGGAGCTGTTTTTT. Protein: CASSLATSGNTGELFF.

The CDR3 is CASSDLHNEKLFF. The CDR3 bases are TGTGCCAGCAGTGACCTTCACAATGAAAAACTGTTTTTT. V usage is TRBV2 and J usage is TRBJ1-4, with D unclear. From germline, CDR1 is SNHLY and CDR2 FYNNEI. Deletions cut 3 bases from V and 5 bases from J, with 7 bases between. The CDR3 spans 13 residues.

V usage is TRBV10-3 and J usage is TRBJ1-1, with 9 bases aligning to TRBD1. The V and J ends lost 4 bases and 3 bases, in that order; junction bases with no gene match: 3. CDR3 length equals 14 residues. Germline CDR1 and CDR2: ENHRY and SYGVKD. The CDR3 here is CAISVDRGDTEAFF. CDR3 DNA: TGTGCCATCAGTGTAGACAGGGGGGACACTGAAGCTTTCTTT.

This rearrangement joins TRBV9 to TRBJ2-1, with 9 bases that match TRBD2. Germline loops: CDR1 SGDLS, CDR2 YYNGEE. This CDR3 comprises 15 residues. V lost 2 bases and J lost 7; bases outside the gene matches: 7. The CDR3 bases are TGTGCCAGCAGCGTGAGAGGGCTAGCGGGGAATGAGCAGTTCTTC. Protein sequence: CASSVRGLAGNEQFF. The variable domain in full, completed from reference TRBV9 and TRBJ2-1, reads DSGVTQTPKHLITATGQRVTLRCSPRSGDLSVYWYQQSLDQGLQFLIQYYNGEERAKGNILERFSAQQFPDLHSELNLSSLELGDSALYFCASSVRGLAGNEQFFGPGTRLTVL.

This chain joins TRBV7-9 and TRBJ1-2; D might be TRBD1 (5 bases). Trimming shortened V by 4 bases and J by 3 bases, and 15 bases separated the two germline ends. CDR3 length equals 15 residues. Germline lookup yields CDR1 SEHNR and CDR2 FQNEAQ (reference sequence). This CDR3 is CASSSGHVRDYGYTF. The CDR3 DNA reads TGTGCCAGCAGCTCCGGACATGTAAGGGACTATGGCTACACCTTC.

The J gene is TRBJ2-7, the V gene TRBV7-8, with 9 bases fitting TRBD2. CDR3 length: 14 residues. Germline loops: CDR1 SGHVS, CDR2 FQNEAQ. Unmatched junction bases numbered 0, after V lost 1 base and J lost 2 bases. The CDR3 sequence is CASSLGTSAYEQYF. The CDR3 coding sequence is TGTGCCAGCAGCTTAGGGACTAGCGCCTACGAGCAGTACTTC.

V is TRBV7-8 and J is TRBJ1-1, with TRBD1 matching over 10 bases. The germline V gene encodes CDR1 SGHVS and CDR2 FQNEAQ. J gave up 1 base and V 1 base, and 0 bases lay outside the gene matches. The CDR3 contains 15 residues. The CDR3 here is CASSLGQGANTEAFF. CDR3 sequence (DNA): TGTGCCAGCAGCTTAGGACAGGGGGCGAACACTGAAGCTTTCTTT.

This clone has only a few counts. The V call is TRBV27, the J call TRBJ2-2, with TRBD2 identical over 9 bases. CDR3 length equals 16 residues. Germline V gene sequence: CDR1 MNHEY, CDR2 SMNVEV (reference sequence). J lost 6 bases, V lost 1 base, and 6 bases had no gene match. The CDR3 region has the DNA TGTGCCAGCAGTTTATTAGCGGGAGTTTCGTCCGGGGAGCTGTTTTTT. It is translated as CASSLLAGVSSGELFF.

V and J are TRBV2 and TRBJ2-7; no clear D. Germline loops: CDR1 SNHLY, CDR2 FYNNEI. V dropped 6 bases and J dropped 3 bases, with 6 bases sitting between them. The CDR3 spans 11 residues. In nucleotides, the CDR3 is TGTGCCAGCAGCGCCTACTACGAGCAGTACTTC. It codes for CASSAYYEQYF.